This is a list of T cell receptor beta chains from one sample in a study of T cell responses to AZD1222 COVID-19 vaccine. Only in-frame clones appear in the TCRdb table, and some are missing; sequencing was by immunoSEQ multiplex PCR. The sample yields approximately 150,000 clones, approximately 90% seen once. The sample here was peripheral blood, taken 28 days after the second AZD1222 dose. Receptor source: an adult who received the AZD1222 COVID-19 vaccine. Each CDR3 is given without its conserved first and last residue. The listing skips clone size in some rows; elsewhere it reads once, few, many or a size class.

j_call,clone_size,v_call,cdr3_aa
TRBJ2-7,.,TRBV5-4,ASSTFRTGAYEQY
TRBJ1-2,.,TRBV20-1,SASELSGYGYT
TRBJ2-3,.,TRBV12-5,ASGSPRGQRTDTQY
TRBJ2-5,.,TRBV20-1,SASLLGIQETQY
TRBJ2-2,.,TRBV5-6,ASSQAAREYTGELF
TRBJ1-6,.,TRBV2,ASSIRQASSPLH
TRBJ1-1,.,TRBV2,ASSEARRNRGHRNTEAF
TRBJ2-1,.,TRBV10-3,AISDPPKSYNEQF
TRBJ1-2,.,TRBV5-4,ASSQAGASNYGYT
TRBJ1-1,.,TRBV5-6,ASSYGGTEAF
TRBJ1-5,.,TRBV2,ASSEARSRLGQPQH
TRBJ2-5,once,TRBV29-1,SVEKAPFQETQY
TRBJ2-5,.,TRBV29-1,SVEGRLAGYETQY
TRBJ2-3,.,TRBV27,ASSPLAGGTDTQY
TRBJ2-7,.,TRBV21-1,ARTGRSGEQY
TRBJ1-2,.,TRBV9,ASSVDSSTYGYT
TRBJ2-1,few,TRBV18,ASSKRDTGNEQF
TRBJ2-7,.,TRBV11-3,ASSLTLILGRGGEQY
TRBJ2-1,.,TRBV2,ASRDWTSGLYNEQF
TRBJ1-5,.,TRBV9,ASSHGGAGQPQH
TRBJ1-2,.,TRBV5-6,ASRRYSNYGYT
TRBJ2-3,.,TRBV10-1,ASSEGGGTDTQY
TRBJ2-6,.,TRBV9,ASSEIGGGAPGANVLT
TRBJ1-3,.,TRBV15,ATSRDLRAMDTIY
TRBJ2-7,.,TRBV5-1,ASSLRGTVAYEQY